The clone carrying this T cell receptor beta chain was picked up many times. There were TCR beta CDR3 regions amplified from RNA transcripts. The HTBI primer set was used in a first-round RT-PCR of the TCR CDR3. A single record per CDR3 protein comes from TCRdb applying MiXCR to the multiplex PCR reads. The sample carries some 740,000 distinct CDR3 sequences, 12% to 15% recorded once. This sample is drawn from a study of T cells in Graves' hyperthyroidism and ophthalmopathy. The CDR3 length is 13 residues. Deletions cut 4 bases from V and 7 bases from J, with 13 bases between. Germline V gives CDR1 SNHLY, CDR2 FYNNEI.

The gene calls are TRBV2 and TRBJ1-2; tentative D call: TRBD1 (5 bases). Material: blood. This receptor was obtained from a woman in her late teens or twenties with Graves' hyperthyroidism. The CDR3 DNA reads TGTGCCAGCAGTGGGGGGAACTACGGTGGCTACACCTTC. Translated, it gives CASSGGNYGGYTF.